This TCR beta chain is from a study of early T cells in non-severe SARS-CoV-2 infection. This clonotype was seen many times. Each single cDNA molecule received a unique molecular identifier. TCRdb used MiXCR to reprocess the 5' RACE reads, holding one entry per CDR3 protein. This sample carries roughly 33,000 distinct CDR3 sequences, 5.7% of them seen once, and the ten largest clones take approximately 5%. This sequence originates from an adult who was a healthcare worker with PCR-confirmed SARS-CoV-2 infection or an uninfected control (not recorded which). Material for sequencing was whole blood.

The CDR3 coding sequence is TGTGCCAGCAGTTTAAGGGGGGCAGGTGGCCCCGGGGAGCTGTTTTTT. This sequence encodes CASSLRGAGGPGELFF. This chain uses TRBV12-3 or TRBV12-4 with TRBJ2-2; D is possibly TRBD1 or TRBD2 (6 bases each). This CDR3 is 16 amino acids long. V was trimmed by 2 bases and J by 6 bases, leaving 16 bases between them.